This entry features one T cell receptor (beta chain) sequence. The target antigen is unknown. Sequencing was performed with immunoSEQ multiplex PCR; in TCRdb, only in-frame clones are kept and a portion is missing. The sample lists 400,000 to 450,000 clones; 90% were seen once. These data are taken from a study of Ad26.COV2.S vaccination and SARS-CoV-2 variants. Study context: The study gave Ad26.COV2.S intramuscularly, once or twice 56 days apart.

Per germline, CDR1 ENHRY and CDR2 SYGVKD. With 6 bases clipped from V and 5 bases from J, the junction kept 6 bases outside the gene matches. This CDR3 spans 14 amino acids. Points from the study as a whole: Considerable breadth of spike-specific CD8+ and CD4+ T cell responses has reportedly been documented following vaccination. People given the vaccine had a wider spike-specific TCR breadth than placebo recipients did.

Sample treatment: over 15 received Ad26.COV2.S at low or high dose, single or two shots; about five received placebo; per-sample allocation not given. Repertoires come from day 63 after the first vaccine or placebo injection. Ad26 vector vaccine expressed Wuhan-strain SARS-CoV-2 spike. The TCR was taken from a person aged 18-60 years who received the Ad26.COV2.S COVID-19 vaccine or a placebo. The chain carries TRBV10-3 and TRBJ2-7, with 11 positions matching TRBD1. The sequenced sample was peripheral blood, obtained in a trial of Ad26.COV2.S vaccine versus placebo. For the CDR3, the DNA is TGTGCCATCAGAGGGGACAGGGGGACGCACGAGCAGTACTTC. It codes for CAIRGDRGTHEQYF.